A single sample is the source of the 10 T cell receptor beta chains below, sequenced in a study of T cell responses to AZD1222 COVID-19 vaccine. Assay used: immunoSEQ multiplex PCR; TCRdb lists only in-frame clones, some missing. Of more than 80,000 clones in the sample, less than 95% were seen once. The specimen was peripheral blood, collected 28 days after the second AZD1222 dose. The receptors stem from an adult who received the AZD1222 COVID-19 vaccine.

The chain joins TRBV6-6 to TRBJ2-2; D is ambiguous. The CDR3 has 13 amino acids. The V gene lost 8 bases and the J gene lost 3 bases, with 10 bases spanning the gap. CDR1 is MNHNY and CDR2 is SVGAGI in the germline V gene (reference sequence). CDR3 sequence (DNA): TGTGCCAGCGGGCGGTTGTACACCGGGGAGCTGTTTTTT. This encodes CASGRLYTGELFF.

V and J are TRBV6-5 and TRBJ2-7; D is perhaps TRBD2 (6 bases). Trimming left V 6 bases short and J 2 bases short, with 14 bases between. The CDR3 length is 14 residues. Germline loops: CDR1 MNHEY, CDR2 SVGAGI. Written as DNA, the CDR3 is TGTGCCAGCAGCCTTCCAGGGAGGACCTACGAGCAGTACTTC. This translates into CASSLPGRTYEQYF.

V gene TRBV6-5 combines with J gene TRBJ2-2, with D uncertain. CDR1 and CDR2 from the germline V gene are MNHEY and SVGAGI. V lost 0 bases and J lost 4, with 9 bases in between. The CDR3 covers 15 residues. The CDR3 region has the DNA TGTGCCAGCAGTTACTCGCTACTCTCCACCGGGGAGCTGTTTTTT. Its protein product is CASSYSLLSTGELFF.

The rearrangement joins TRBV6-5 to TRBJ1-4; the match to TRBD1 covers 7 bases. The CDR3 runs 14 residues. Germline CDR1 MNHEY, CDR2 SVGAGI. The V gene end was trimmed by 10 bases and the J gene end by 4 bases; junction bases not matched to a gene: 9. CDR3 in amino acids: CATEGAALNEKLFF. CDR3 bases: TGTGCCACCGAGGGGGCGGCCCTTAATGAAAAACTGTTTTTT.

This clone was counted a few times. The rearrangement links TRBV6-5 to TRBJ1-2; 7 bases map to TRBD1. The CDR3 spans 15 residues. CDR1 and CDR2 (germline): MNHEY, SVGAGI. V lost 2 bases, J lost 8 bases, and 11 bases stayed unmatched. Written as DNA, the CDR3 is TGTGCCAGCAGTTACAAGTGGGACAGCCTCGGGGGCTACACCTTC. It is translated as CASSYKWDSLGGYTF.

This chain connects TRBV7-2 to TRBJ2-3; 8 bases match TRBD2. CDR3 length: 18 residues. V shed 10 bases, J shed 2 bases, and the junction held 20 bases outside the gene matches. CDR1 and CDR2 from the germline V gene are SGHTA and FQGNSA. The CDR3 loop reads CAIPIGGSSGAYTDTQYF. The CDR3 coding sequence is TGTGCCATCCCAATAGGAGGGAGTAGCGGGGCATACACAGATACGCAGTATTTT.

This chain links TRBV5-4 with TRBJ2-3; 9 positions match TRBD2. This CDR3 spans 15 amino acids. V gave up 5 bases and J gave up 6 bases; unmatched junction bases: 10. Per germline, CDR1 SGHNT and CDR2 YYREEE (reference sequence). The CDR3 region is CASSLRGLAYDTQYF. The CDR3 DNA reads as TGTGCCAGCAGTCTGAGGGGACTAGCATATGATACGCAGTATTTT.

This clone showed up just a few times. The V call is TRBV10-1, the J call TRBJ2-5; D is perhaps TRBD1 (6 bases). Germline V lookup: CDR1 WNHNN, CDR2 SYGVQD (reference sequence). The V end lost 2 bases, the J end lost 3 bases, and 10 bases lay between the germline ends. The CDR3 runs to 14 residues. The CDR3 region has the DNA TGCGCCAGCAGTGAGGGACAGCCAGAAGAGACCCAGTACTTC. This codes for CASSEGQPEETQYF.

V gene TRBV6-4 combines with J gene TRBJ2-5; tentatively, D is TRBD2 (6 bases). V was trimmed by 3 bases and J by 3 bases, leaving 14 bases between them. Germline CDR1 reads MRHNA; CDR2 reads SNTAGT. This CDR3 has 15 amino acids. CDR3: CASSEKGTGEETQYF. The CDR3 nucleotides read TGTGCCAGCAGTGAGAAGGGGACTGGAGAAGAGACCCAGTACTTC.

This clone was observed once. This sequence joins TRBV6-1 and TRBJ1-5; the D is unclear. CDR1 and CDR2 (germline): MNHNS, SASEGT. Trimming took off 2 bases at V and 0 bases at J, with 8 bases between the two ends. The CDR3 loop spans 15 amino acids. In DNA form, the CDR3 reads TGTGCCAGCAGTGAATACTACGATAGCAATCAGCCCCAGCATTTT. Encoded protein: CASSEYYDSNQPQHF.